This TCR beta chain stems from a study of human T cells and chemical hapten exposure. Each CDR3 protein is one row after TCRdb ran MiXCR on the RACE reads. The data hold fewer than 350,000 distinct CDR3 sequences, with 7.5% to 8% observed a single time. Trimming shortened V by 5 bases and J by 5 bases, and 6 bases separated the two germline ends. This CDR3 comprises 11 residues. Germline values: CDR1 SQVTM, CDR2 ANQGSEA. Time point denoted: pre-sensitization, week 0. Indicated treatment: therapeutic diphenylcyclopropenone sensitization with weekly scalp DPC. The chain is built from TRBV29-1 and TRBJ2-2; D unclear. This TCR was sampled from a man aged 18 to 30 with alopecia areata. Some clones in this sample may be carry-over from other donors' samples. Material: whole blood, obtained in connection with sensitization to the hapten diphenylcyclopropenone (DPC). The CDR3 DNA is TGCAGCGTTCGGAGAACCGGGGAGCTGTTTTTT. Encoded protein: CSVRRTGELFF.